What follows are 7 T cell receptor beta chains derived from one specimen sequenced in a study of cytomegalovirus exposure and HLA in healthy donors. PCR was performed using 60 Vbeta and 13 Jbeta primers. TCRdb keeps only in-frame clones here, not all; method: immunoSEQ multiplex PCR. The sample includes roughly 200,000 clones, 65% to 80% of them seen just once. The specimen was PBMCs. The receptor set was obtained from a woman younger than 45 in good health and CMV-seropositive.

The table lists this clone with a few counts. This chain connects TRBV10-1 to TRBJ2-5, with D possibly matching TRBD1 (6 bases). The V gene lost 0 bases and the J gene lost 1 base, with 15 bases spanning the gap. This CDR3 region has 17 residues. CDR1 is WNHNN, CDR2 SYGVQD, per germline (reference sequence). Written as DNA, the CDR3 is TGCGCCAGCAGTGAGTCCAGGGGCATGGGCACCCAAGAGACCCAGTACTTC. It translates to CASSESRGMGTQETQYF.

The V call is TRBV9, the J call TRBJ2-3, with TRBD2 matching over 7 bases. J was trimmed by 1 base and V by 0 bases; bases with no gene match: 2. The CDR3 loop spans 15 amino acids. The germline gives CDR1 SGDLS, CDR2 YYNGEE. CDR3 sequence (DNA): TGTGCCAGCAGCGTAGAGGCGGGGGGCACAGATACGCAGTATTTT. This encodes CASSVEAGGTDTQYF.

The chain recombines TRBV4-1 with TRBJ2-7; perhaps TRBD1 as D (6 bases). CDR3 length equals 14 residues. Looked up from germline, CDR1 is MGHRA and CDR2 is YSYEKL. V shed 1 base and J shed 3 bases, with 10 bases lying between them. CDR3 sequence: CASSQAVRGYEQYF. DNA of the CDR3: TGCGCCAGCAGCCAAGCGGTCAGGGGCTACGAGCAGTACTTC.

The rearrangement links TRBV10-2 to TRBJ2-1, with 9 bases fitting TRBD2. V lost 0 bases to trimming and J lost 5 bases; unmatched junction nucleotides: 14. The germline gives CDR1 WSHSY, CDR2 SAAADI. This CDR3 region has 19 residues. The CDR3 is CASSESFFFGLAGNNEQFF. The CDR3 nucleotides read TGCGCCAGCAGTGAGTCATTTTTCTTTGGTCTAGCGGGGAACAATGAGCAGTTCTTC.

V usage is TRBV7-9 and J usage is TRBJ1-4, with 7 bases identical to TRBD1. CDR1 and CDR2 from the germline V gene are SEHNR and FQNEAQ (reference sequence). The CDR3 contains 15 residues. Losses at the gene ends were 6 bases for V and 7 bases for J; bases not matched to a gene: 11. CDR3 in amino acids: CASRGGEGALEKLFF. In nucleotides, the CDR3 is TGTGCCAGCAGGGGGGGTGAGGGGGCGCTTGAAAAACTGTTTTTT.

CDR3 residues: CASSPGRGRETQYF. CDR3 DNA sequence: TGTGCCAGCAGCCCCGGGAGGGGGCGAGAGACCCAGTACTTC. The chain couples TRBV7-2 to TRBJ2-5; TRBD2 is a possible D gene (8 bases). The germline CDR1 and CDR2 sequences are SGHTA and FQGNSA. Trimming cost V 5 bases and J 4 bases, with 14 bases left between them. The CDR3 loop spans 14 amino acids.

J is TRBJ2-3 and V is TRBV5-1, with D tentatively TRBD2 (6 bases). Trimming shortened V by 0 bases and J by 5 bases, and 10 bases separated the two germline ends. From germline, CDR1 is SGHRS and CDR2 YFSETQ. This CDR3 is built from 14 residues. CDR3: CASSLVAAGDTQYF. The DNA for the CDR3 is TGCGCCAGCAGCTTGGTGGCAGCGGGAGATACGCAGTATTTT.